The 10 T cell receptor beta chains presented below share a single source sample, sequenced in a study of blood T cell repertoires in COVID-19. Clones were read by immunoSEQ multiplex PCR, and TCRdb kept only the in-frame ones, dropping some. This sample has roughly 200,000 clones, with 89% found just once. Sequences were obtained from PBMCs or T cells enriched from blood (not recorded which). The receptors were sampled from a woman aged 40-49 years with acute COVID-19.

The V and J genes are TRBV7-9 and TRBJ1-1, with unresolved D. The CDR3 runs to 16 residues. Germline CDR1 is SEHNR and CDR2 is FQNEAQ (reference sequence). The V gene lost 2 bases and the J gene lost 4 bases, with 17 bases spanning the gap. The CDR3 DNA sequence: TGTGCCAGCAGCTTATCCTCCGGGAATAGTATCACTGAAGCTTTCTTT. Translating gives CASSLSSGNSITEAFF.

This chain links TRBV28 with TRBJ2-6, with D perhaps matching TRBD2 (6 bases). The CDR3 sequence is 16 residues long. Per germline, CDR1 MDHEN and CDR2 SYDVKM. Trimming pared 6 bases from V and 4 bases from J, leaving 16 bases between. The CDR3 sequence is CASRRRRGGGANVLTF. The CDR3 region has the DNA TGTGCCAGCAGACGTCGGCGGGGCGGAGGGGCCAACGTCCTGACTTTC.

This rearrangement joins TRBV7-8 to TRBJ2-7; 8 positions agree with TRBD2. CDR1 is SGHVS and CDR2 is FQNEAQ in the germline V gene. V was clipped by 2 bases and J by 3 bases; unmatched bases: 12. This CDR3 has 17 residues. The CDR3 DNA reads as TGTGCCAGCAGCTTATGGGGGCGGGGGGACAAGGACTACGAGCAGTACTTC. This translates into CASSLWGRGDKDYEQYF.

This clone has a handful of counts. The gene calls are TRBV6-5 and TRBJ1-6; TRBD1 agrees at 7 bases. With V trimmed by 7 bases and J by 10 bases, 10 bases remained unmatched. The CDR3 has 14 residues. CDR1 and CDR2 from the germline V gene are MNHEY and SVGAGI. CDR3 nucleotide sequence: TGTGCCAGCACCTTGACAGGGACAGAGTCACCCCTCCACTTT. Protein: CASTLTGTESPLHF.

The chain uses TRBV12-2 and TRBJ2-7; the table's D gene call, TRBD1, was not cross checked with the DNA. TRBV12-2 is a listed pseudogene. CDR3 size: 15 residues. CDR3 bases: TGTGCAAGTCGCTTAGCGGGGACAGAATTTAGCGAGCAGTACTTC. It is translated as CASRLAGTEFSEQYF.

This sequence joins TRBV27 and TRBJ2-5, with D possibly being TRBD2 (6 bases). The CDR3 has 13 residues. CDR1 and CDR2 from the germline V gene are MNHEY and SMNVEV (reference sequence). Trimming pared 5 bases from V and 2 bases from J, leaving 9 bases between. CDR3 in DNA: TGTGCCAGCAGTACGGGACTTCAAGAGACCCAGTACTTC. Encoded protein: CASSTGLQETQYF.

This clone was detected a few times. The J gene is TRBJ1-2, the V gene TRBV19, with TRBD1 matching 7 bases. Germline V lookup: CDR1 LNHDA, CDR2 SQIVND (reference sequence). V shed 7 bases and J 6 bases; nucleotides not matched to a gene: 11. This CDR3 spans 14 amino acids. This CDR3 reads CASKIRNRGDGYTF. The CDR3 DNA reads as TGTGCCAGTAAGATCCGAAACAGGGGAGATGGCTACACCTTC.

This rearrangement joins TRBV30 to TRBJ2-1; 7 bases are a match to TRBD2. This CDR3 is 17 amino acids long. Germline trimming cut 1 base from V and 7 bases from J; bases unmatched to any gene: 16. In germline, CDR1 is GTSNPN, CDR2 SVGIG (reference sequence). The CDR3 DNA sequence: TGTGCCTGGAGTGCTAAGGGCCTGGGGCGGGAGCGGAATGAGCAGTTCTTC. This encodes CAWSAKGLGRERNEQFF. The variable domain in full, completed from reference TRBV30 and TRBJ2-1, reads SQTIHQWPATLVQPVGSPLSLECTVEGTSNPNLYWYRQAAGRGLQLLFYSVGIGQISSEVPQNLSASRPQDRQFILSSKKLLLSDSGFYLCAWSAKGLGRERNEQFFGPGTRLTVL.

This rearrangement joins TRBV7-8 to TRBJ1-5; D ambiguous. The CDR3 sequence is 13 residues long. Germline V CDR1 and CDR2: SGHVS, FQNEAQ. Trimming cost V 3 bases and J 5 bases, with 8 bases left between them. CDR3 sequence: CASSFYGDQPQHF. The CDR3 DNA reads TGTGCCAGCAGCTTTTACGGGGATCAGCCCCAGCATTTT.

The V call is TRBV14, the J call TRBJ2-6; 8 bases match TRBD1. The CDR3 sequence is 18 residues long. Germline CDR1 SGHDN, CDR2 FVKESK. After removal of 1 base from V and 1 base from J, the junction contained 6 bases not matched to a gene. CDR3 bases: TGTGCCAGCAGCCAAGGACAGGGGCAATATTCTGGGGCCAACGTCCTGACTTTC. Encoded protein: CASSQGQGQYSGANVLTF.